The clone carrying this TCR beta chain ranks as medium-sized. This record belongs to a study of esophageal squamous cell carcinoma under preoperative chemotherapy. As for the study in general: Both tumor-infiltrating lymphocytes and peripheral blood T cells were profiled.

The time point here: before preoperative PTX-NDP chemotherapy. This CDR3 spans 17 amino acids. Germline CDR1 and CDR2: SGHTA and FQGNSA. A single record per CDR3 protein comes from TCRdb applying MiXCR to the PCR reads. The sample lists roughly 30,000 distinct CDR3 sequences, 49% seen once, with about 12% in the top ten. The origin of this receptor is a human donor with esophageal squamous cell carcinoma. The donor label of this sample is uncertain. This specimen was taken from a patient given preoperative chemotherapy. The gene calls are TRBV7-2 and TRBJ2-5; D may be TRBD1 (6 bases). The DNA matches TRBJ2-7 better at its end, which makes the J call doubtful. DNA of the CDR3: TGTGCCAGCAGCTTAGCCTCAGTGGGGGCCGTGAGCCCCGAGCAGTACTTC. Translating gives CASSLASVGAVSPEQYF.